This TCR beta chain was captured by sequencing in a study of T cell responses to AZD1222 COVID-19 vaccine. For the study at large: The study pooled second doses at about 4 or about 12 weeks.

General study results and limits: No day 14 peak samples; only post-peak repertoires were characterized.

Comment on this clone: Antigen: not known.

The length of the CDR3 is 13 residues. Germline V gene data show CDR1 as PRHDT and CDR2 as FYEKMQ (reference sequence). V was shortened by 5 bases and J by 3 bases, with 10 bases between the two germline ends. The protocol was immunoSEQ multiplex PCR, while the TCRdb copy is restricted to in-frame clones and leaves out a portion. The data contain some 150,000 clones, over 90% of them singletons. The sequence derives from an adult in good health. Sequencing used peripheral blood, obtained on day 0 of AZD1222 vaccination. The V and J genes are TRBV13 and TRBJ1-2; D unresolved. In DNA form, the CDR3 reads TGTGCCAGCAGCGGAAGGACGGACTATGGCTACACCTTC. Protein sequence: CASSGRTDYGYTF.